This T cell receptor beta chain was sequenced for a study of shared clonotypes between healthy human individuals (dated by TCRdb to the early 2020s). Looking at the study overall: The cohort comprised two women and a few men aged 18 to 49 years. For each donor, three plates each were used for CD4 naive and CD4 memory, two plates were used for CD8 naive, and one plate was used for CD8 memory. The study deeply sequenced blood TCR repertoires of about 5 healthy adults to estimate repertoire size and the extent of clonotype sharing between individuals. Different laboratories and diverse techniques were used to prepare libraries and sequence TCR repertoires, to increase sequencing depth and limit assay-specific biases. Per donor, leukapheresis produced somewhere between about 0.9 and 9 billion PBMCs. Study-wide findings and limitations: Pairwise subsampling led to the expectation that sequencing depth would affect the degree of clonotype sharing among donors. Compared with non-shared clonotypes, clonotypes shared by all four sorted-subset donors had higher generation probabilities. Larger estimated clonotype richness was generally found for naive subsets than for memory subsets. Sampling was restricted to blood, and TCR repertoires in tissues likely differ from the TCR repertoires found in blood. Across four donors, about 4.5% of naive CD4, 3% to 4% of naive CD8, about 2.3% of memory CD4, and roughly 0.4% of memory CD8 clonotypes were shared. Rarefaction of sorted-subset datasets indicated incomplete sequencing despite the large sequencing depth. Because the study included a small number of donors, the genetic and exposure-history diversity represented was limited.

Using the deep immunoSEQ assay, TCR CDR3 regions were amplified from genomic DNA by multiplex PCR. Extracted genomic DNA from each cell subset was distributed evenly across all wells of several immunoSEQ 96-well plates, and each plate was treated as a replicate. For sorted subsets, each replicate PCR was loaded with approximately 190 ng genomic DNA, equivalent to 30,000 to 35,000 T cell genomes. Purified libraries were measured with a Qubit 3.0 fluorometer, size-checked on a Bioanalyzer 2100, and measured again with the KAPA Library Quantification kit. Each immunoSEQ 96-well plate was sequenced on its own single-read 150-cycle Illumina NextSeq 550 flow cell. The study's own analysis went as follows. The immunoSEQ output contained only junctional sequences without quality scores, so filtering could not match that applied to full-length reads. To assign V/J genes and CDR3, sequences were annotated against IMGT germline references using PyIR, a Python wrapper for IgBLAST v1.9. Reads were removed for weak V/J assignments (E-value above 1e-6), missing CDR3, stop codons, out-of-frame junctions, or ambiguous translated residues. V3J clonotypes were defined as sequences sharing the same inferred V gene, J gene, and CDR3 amino acid sequence. Percentage overlap between repertoires was calculated by dividing the number of shared unique clonotypes by the size of the smaller repertoire. Three approaches were used to assess repertoire richness: RTK rarefaction, the Chao1 estimator, and Recon v2.1 estimates of unobserved clonotypes. For all TCRbeta clonotypes obtained by the gDNA method from four donors, generation probabilities were computed with OLGA. TCRdb provides this immuneACCESS table in a form limited to in-frame rearrangements. Some clones are lacking; in checked studies, under half of them reflect an unresolved V gene, and why the rest are absent is not known. Clone size and V and J calls were adopted from that table, with D and trimming inferred from the DNA. The sample table holds about 2 million clones, of which about 95% were seen once. 0.9% to 1.5% of the sample goes to the ten largest clones.

For the CD8 naive samples, CD45RO-negative cells were positively selected for CCR7, yielding a CD45RA+CCR7+ population from which TemRA cells were excluded. Healthy HIV-negative adults with no recently reported acute infections or vaccinations were included as donors. All donors were Caucasian adults living in Nashville, Tennessee, USA. Blood was obtained by leukapheresis, after which PBMCs were separated by Ficoll-Histopaque density gradient centrifugation and cryopreserved in liquid nitrogen vapor phase. Analytical flow cytometry was used to check the purity and quantity of every magnetically sorted T cell population. Genomic DNA was isolated from every sorted fraction and measured by UV absorbance on a Nanodrop 2000c. V lost 5 bases and J lost 5 bases; the stretch between them is 9 bases long. The cysteine opens and the phenylalanine closes a CDR3 of 12 amino acids. Just CDR3 DNA is preserved here, 36 bases in frame from base 1. According to the germline V gene, CDR1 reads SGHVS and CDR2 reads FQNEAQ.

Turning to this clone: It has no known antigen specificity. No clone much larger than this one lies a single base away; base qualities are absent.

This chain is built from TRBV7-8 and TRBJ1-1, with a tentative D gene TRBD1 over 6 matching bases. Sequenced input: naive CD8+ T cells sorted from blood. This specimen's cell subset or site label, interpreted: CD45RA+CCR7+. The TCR sequence derives from a man aged 18 to 30 in good health. The CDR3 protein is CASSPGTTEAFF. The nucleotide sequence is given as TGTGCCAGCAGCCCTGGGACAACTGAAGCTTTCTTT.